This T cell receptor (beta chain) was profiled in a study of T cell responses to AZD1222 COVID-19 vaccine (dated by TCRdb to about 2021). Looking at the study overall: TCR sequencing covered some 240 trial participants: nearly 210 given two doses of AZD1222 and about 26 given two doses of MenACWY control vaccine. Trial participants were enrolled by age into subgroups of 18-55, 56-69 and 70-plus years, and around 150, 28 and 57 TCR-sequenced participants, respectively, were included in these subgroups. Broad study findings and their caveats: After two AZD1222 doses, both the breadth and the depth of spike-specific TCRs were significantly higher than at day 0 and than in MenACWY recipients. Conclusions about previously exposed vaccinees are limited, since just a handful of AZD1222 recipients were seropositive for SARS-CoV-2 at baseline. Epitopes outside the regions mutated in the B.1.351 and B.1.1.7 variants were reportedly recognized by nearly half of the unique spike-specific TCRs. Because no day 14 peak-response samples were available, the repertoires could be characterized only after the peak T cell response. Vaccine-associated CD4 TCRs spanned the whole spike protein, with dominant responses in regions 160-218 and 743-854. The 56-69-year group was small, and its depth increase did not reach significance, likely because of low power. Participants were mostly white British and included more females than males, and it was suggested by the authors that clonal diversity may have been underestimated.

The CDR3 regions of human TCRbeta chains were subjected to immunosequencing. For the original study's pipeline: Repertoire TCRs were matched against a reference library of SARS-CoV-2-specific TCRs generated with the MIRA antigen-specificity platform. Breadth was defined as the fraction of unique TCRs that were SARS-CoV-2-associated, and depth was defined as the fraction of total T cells that were SARS-CoV-2-associated. Each spike-specific TCR was assigned to its reactive spike region and to a CD4 or CD8 class using the MIRA data. Log10-transformed breadth and depth values were compared by one-way ANOVA with Sidak's multiple comparisons tests. TCRdb limited this immuneACCESS table to in-frame rearrangements with V and J called. A share of clones is missing; checked studies link under half to unresolved V genes, and the rest is unexplained. That table supplies the V and J calls and clone size; D and trimming were determined from the DNA. For this sample the table gives about 100,000 clones, of which around 87% were detected only once. Under 4.5% of the sample belongs to the ten largest clones.

A note on this clone: No cognate antigen has been identified for it. Base quality data are lacking; no much larger clone is found one base away.

Trimming removed 1 base from V and 8 bases from J; the gene matches leave 13 bases unexplained. CDR1 and CDR2, per the germline V gene, are SGHNT and YENEEA. The CDR3 spans 17 residues, from the cysteine through the phenylalanine. Just CDR3 DNA is preserved here, 51 bases in frame from base 1. This sample's time point label indicates: baseline before first vaccination. The intended sense of this specimen's treatment or condition label: meningococcal conjugate vaccine given as trial control. Samples from vaccinated people were obtained from the UK trials COV001 and COV002, which included a single-blind randomized controlled phase 2/3 trial of AZD1222 (ChAdOx1 nCoV-19) in healthy adults. For TCRbeta chain sequencing, PBMC samples were collected from trial participants at day 0 and at day 28 after the second dose.

The source is an adult in good health. The sequence joins TRBV11-3 to TRBJ2-1; TRBD2 lines up with 8 middle nucleotides. Material: peripheral blood, obtained on day 0 of MenACWY control vaccination. The nucleotide sequence is given as TGTGCCAGCAGCTTAGGGACATCTAGCGGGTATGGGGATGAGCAGTTCTTC. This translates into CASSLGTSSGYGDEQFF.